The 24 T cell receptor beta chains listed next were all sequenced from one sample in a study of cytomegalovirus exposure and HLA in healthy donors. 13 Jbeta primers and 60 Vbeta primers were used for the PCR. Profiled with immunoSEQ multiplex PCR; TCRdb holds only in-frame clones, not every one. This table has some 65,000 clones, about 72% appearing once. The sequencing input was PBMCs. These receptor sequences come from a man aged 45-60 years in good health and CMV-seropositive.

J is TRBJ1-1 and V is TRBV21-1. TRBV21-1 is classified as a pseudogene. The CDR3 spans 15 residues. The CDR3 here is CASSKGRVHSAEAFF. Written as DNA, the CDR3 is TGTGCCAGCAGCAAGGGGAGGGTTCATTCAGCTGAAGCTTTCTTT.

The V call is TRBV27, the J call TRBJ2-1; 10 nucleotides match TRBD2. The length of the CDR3 is 19 residues. After removal of 6 bases from V and 8 bases from J, the junction contained 22 bases not matched to a gene. Germline CDR1 reads MNHEY; CDR2 reads SMNVEV (reference sequence). This CDR3 reads CASSNFPVGASGSVDEQFF. In nucleotides, the CDR3 is TGTGCCAGCAGCAACTTCCCGGTTGGGGCTAGCGGGAGTGTGGATGAGCAGTTCTTC.

Here the CDR3 DNA reads TGTGCCAGCAGTTTAGTAGGGGCCGGCAACTATGGCTACACCTTC. It codes for CASSLVGAGNYGYTF. The chain combines TRBV28 with TRBJ1-2, with D perhaps matching TRBD1 (5 bases). The CDR3 totals 15 residues. Trimming took off 2 bases at V and 2 bases at J, with 12 bases between the two ends. Germline values: CDR1 MDHEN, CDR2 SYDVKM.

The J gene is TRBJ1-4, the V gene TRBV4-1; D gene unclear. This CDR3 has 15 amino acids. The V and J ends lost 3 bases and 4 bases respectively, with 12 bases between them. Looked up from germline, CDR1 is MGHRA and CDR2 is YSYEKL. CDR3 sequence reads: CASSQKGGYNEKLFF. In nucleotides, the CDR3 is TGCGCCAGCAGCCAGAAGGGCGGGTATAATGAAAAACTGTTTTTT.

V is TRBV14 and J is TRBJ2-5; 7 positions match TRBD1. The ends lost 4 bases at V and 4 bases at J; junction bases unmatched: 12. Germline CDR1 is SGHDN and CDR2 is FVKESK. The CDR3 is 16 amino acids. The DNA for the CDR3 is TGTGCCAGCAGCCGCACCCTTATACGGGACAGAGAGACCCAGTACTTC. Translation gives CASSRTLIRDRETQYF.

The chain is built from TRBV4-1 and TRBJ2-1, with 10 nucleotides matching TRBD2. J was trimmed by 0 bases and V by 0 bases; bases with no gene match: 8. CDR1 is MGHRA and CDR2 is YSYEKL in the germline V gene. The CDR3 runs to 19 residues. CDR3 nucleotides: TGCGCCAGCAGCCAAGATCTGAGCGGGGGGGCTCTCTCCTACAATGAGCAGTTCTTC. This sequence encodes CASSQDLSGGALSYNEQFF.

This clone was counted between two and nine times. The rearrangement links TRBV2 to TRBJ1-6, with 12 bases lining up with TRBD1. Trimming cost V 6 bases and J 9 bases; bases outside gene matches: 9. The CDR3 consists of 16 residues. Germline V gene lookup returns CDR1 SNHLY and CDR2 FYNNEI. The CDR3 loop reads CASRSGTGGYGSPLHF. The CDR3 nucleotides are TGTGCCAGCAGATCCGGGACAGGGGGCTATGGTTCACCCCTCCACTTT.

V usage is TRBV7-3 and J usage is TRBJ2-5; 12 bases fit TRBD2. The CDR3 has 15 residues. Germline assignment: CDR1 SGHTA and CDR2 FQGTGA. The junction had 4 bases not matched to a gene; V was cut back by 3 bases and J by 5 bases. The CDR3 loop reads CASSLGLAGGETQYF. Here the CDR3 DNA reads TGTGCCAGCAGCTTGGGACTAGCGGGCGGTGAGACCCAGTACTTC.

This clone was recorded once. The V call is TRBV12-5, the J call TRBJ2-3, with 8 bases fitting TRBD2. This CDR3 spans 15 amino acids. Germline V gene sequence: CDR1 LGHNT, CDR2 FRNRAP. V shed 6 bases and J 3 bases; nucleotides not matched to a gene: 8. The CDR3 nucleotides are TGTGCTAGTGGGACACCCCCGGGGGGGACAGATACGCAGTATTTT. Protein product: CASGTPPGGTDTQYF.

This clone has a handful of counts. The V gene is TRBV14, the J gene TRBJ1-1; 7 nucleotides agree with TRBD1. Germline CDR1 SGHDN, CDR2 FVKESK. The length of the CDR3 is 15 residues. V gave up 3 bases and J gave up 2 bases; unmatched junction bases: 6. DNA of the CDR3: TGTGCCAGCAGCCAGGTGCAGGGGGAAAACACTGAAGCTTTCTTT. Protein product: CASSQVQGENTEAFF.

This clone was detected only a few times. The V and J genes are TRBV11-2 and TRBJ1-2; TRBD1 agrees at 8 bases. Germline lookup yields CDR1 SGHAT and CDR2 FQNNGV. The CDR3 spans 13 residues. Germline trimming cut 3 bases from V and 4 bases from J; bases unmatched to any gene: 1. CDR3 in amino acids: CASSLDRVYGYTF. In nucleotides, the CDR3 is TGTGCCAGCAGCTTGGACAGGGTCTATGGCTACACCTTC.

CDR3 sequence reads: CASSSFWGRDSLNTEAFF. CDR3 DNA: TGTGCCAGCTCCTCTTTTTGGGGCCGGGACAGCTTGAACACTGAAGCTTTCTTT. This chain connects TRBV28 to TRBJ1-1, with 7 positions matching TRBD1. The CDR3 has 18 amino acids. V was clipped by 8 bases and J by 0 bases; unmatched bases: 18. Germline CDR1 is MDHEN and CDR2 is SYDVKM.

The V gene is TRBV5-1, the J gene TRBJ1-1, with D perhaps TRBD1 (5 bases). Looked up from germline, CDR1 is SGHRS and CDR2 is YFSETQ. CDR3 length: 16 amino acids. The ends were cut back, 0 bases at V and 0 bases at J, with 12 bases in the middle. The CDR3 region is CASSLVAGSLNTEAFF. CDR3 coding DNA: TGCGCCAGCAGCTTGGTGGCAGGGTCGCTGAACACTGAAGCTTTCTTT.

This chain connects TRBV21-1 to TRBJ2-1; the table's D call, TRBD2, was not checked against the DNA. TRBV21-1 is a documented pseudogene. The CDR3 covers 12 residues. CDR3: CASSKNPHRGFF. The CDR3 DNA is TGTGCCAGCAGCAAAAACCCCCACCGGGGTTTCTTC.

This rearrangement joins TRBV11-3 to TRBJ2-2, with a tentative D call TRBD2 (5 bases). The length of the CDR3 is 12 residues. Germline V lookup: CDR1 SGHNT, CDR2 YENEEA. Trimming took 4 bases from V and 6 from J, leaving 6 bases between them. The CDR3, as DNA: TGTGCCAGCAGCTCGGGATCCGGGGAGCTGTTTTTT. This gives the protein CASSSGSGELFF.

The V call is TRBV5-1, the J call TRBJ2-5, with D perhaps matching TRBD1 (6 bases). Germline V lookup: CDR1 SGHRS, CDR2 YFSETQ. Trimming cost V 0 bases and J 5 bases, with 11 bases left between them. This CDR3 has 14 residues. This chain's CDR3 is CASSLGSGAETQYF. The CDR3, as DNA: TGCGCCAGCAGCTTGGGATCAGGGGCTGAGACCCAGTACTTC.

This clone turned up a few times. Since the CDR3 does not end with the conserved phenylalanine or tryptophan, this likely comes from a read error. The V gene is TRBV6-4, the J gene TRBJ1-1; tentative D call: TRBD1 (6 bases). Looked up from germline, CDR1 is MRHNA and CDR2 is SNTAGT. The CDR3 spans 14 residues. The DNA of the CDR3 is TGTGCCAGCAGTGACGGGGCGGGGGGCACTGACGCTTTCTGT. Amino acids: CASSDGAGGTDAFC.

This clone was detected once. This sequence joins TRBV5-6 and TRBJ1-1; D is uncertain. V dropped 2 bases and J dropped 0 bases, with 11 bases sitting between them. The V gene's germline CDR1 is SGHDT and CDR2 YYEEEE. The CDR3 covers 15 residues. The CDR3 loop reads CASSLSVLLNTEAFF. CDR3 nucleotides: TGTGCCAGCAGCTTATCGGTACTTTTGAACACTGAAGCTTTCTTT.

The rearrangement joins TRBV7-2 to TRBJ2-3; maybe TRBD2 (5 bases). The CDR3 consists of 14 residues. Trimming pared 5 bases from V and 0 bases from J, leaving 9 bases between. Germline assignment: CDR1 SGHTA and CDR2 FQGNSA. The CDR3 coding sequence is TGTGCCAGCAGCCCAGCGGTGAGCACAGATACGCAGTATTTT. Translation: CASSPAVSTDTQYF.

The chain carries TRBV11-3 and TRBJ2-2, with D perhaps TRBD2 (5 bases). Germline-derived CDR1 and CDR2 are SGHNT and YENEEA. The length of the CDR3 is 13 residues. Trimming removed 6 bases at V and 8 bases at J, with 13 bases between. The CDR3 loop is CASRRAAEGELFF. The CDR3 DNA reads as TGTGCCAGCAGGAGGGCCGCGGAGGGGGAGCTGTTTTTT.

The rearrangement links TRBV4-1 to TRBJ2-1; possibly TRBD2 for D (6 bases). CDR1 MGHRA and CDR2 YSYEKL come from the germline V gene. The V gene lost 4 bases and the J gene lost 7 bases, with 11 bases spanning the gap. This CDR3 comprises 13 residues. The DNA of the CDR3 is TGCGCCAGCAGCCCCCCTGGAGGGAATGAGCAGTTCTTC. It is translated as CASSPPGGNEQFF.

The chain couples TRBV28 to TRBJ2-7; 10 bases fit TRBD2. This CDR3 region has 17 residues. With 6 bases clipped from V and 2 bases from J, the junction kept 13 bases outside the gene matches. The germline V gene has CDR1 MDHEN and CDR2 SYDVKM. The CDR3 loop reads CASRSPSGSVNTYEQYF. The CDR3 bases are TGTGCCAGCAGATCACCTAGCGGGAGTGTAAATACCTACGAGCAGTACTTC.

The chain uses TRBV4-2 and TRBJ2-7; 11 nucleotides align to TRBD1. Germline lookup yields CDR1 LGHNA and CDR2 YNFKEQ. After removal of 0 bases from V and 2 bases from J, the junction contained 3 bases not matched to a gene. The CDR3 has 16 residues. The CDR3 here is CASSQDGTGGAYEQYF. The DNA for the CDR3 is TGTGCCAGCAGCCAAGATGGGACAGGGGGGGCCTACGAGCAGTACTTC.

The chain carries TRBV4-1 and TRBJ2-7, with TRBD2 identical over 7 bases. The CDR3 length is 15 residues. V lost 3 bases, J lost 3 bases, and 8 bases stayed unmatched. CDR1 and CDR2 from the germline V gene are MGHRA and YSYEKL. CDR3 sequence reads: CASSHLLAKNYEQYF. The DNA for the CDR3 is TGCGCCAGCAGCCATCTACTAGCGAAGAACTACGAGCAGTACTTC.